This TCR beta chain was sequenced during a study of control samples from healthy donors and cancer patients. This CDR3 has 15 amino acids. Germline CDR1 is MDHEN and CDR2 is SYDVKM. V lost 6 bases to trimming and J lost 8 bases; unmatched junction nucleotides: 11. Profiling relied on immunoSEQ multiplex PCR, and the TCRdb table lists in-frame clones only, not all of them. The data show about 140,000 clones, roughly 92% seen once. The gene calls are TRBV28 and TRBJ2-1; 9 bases agree with TRBD2. The sequencing input was blood. This TCR was sampled from a man aged 30 to 39 in good health. The CDR3 DNA reads TGTGCCAGCAGATCTACCGGGACTAGCATGCATGAGCAGTTCTTC. Its protein is CASRSTGTSMHEQFF.